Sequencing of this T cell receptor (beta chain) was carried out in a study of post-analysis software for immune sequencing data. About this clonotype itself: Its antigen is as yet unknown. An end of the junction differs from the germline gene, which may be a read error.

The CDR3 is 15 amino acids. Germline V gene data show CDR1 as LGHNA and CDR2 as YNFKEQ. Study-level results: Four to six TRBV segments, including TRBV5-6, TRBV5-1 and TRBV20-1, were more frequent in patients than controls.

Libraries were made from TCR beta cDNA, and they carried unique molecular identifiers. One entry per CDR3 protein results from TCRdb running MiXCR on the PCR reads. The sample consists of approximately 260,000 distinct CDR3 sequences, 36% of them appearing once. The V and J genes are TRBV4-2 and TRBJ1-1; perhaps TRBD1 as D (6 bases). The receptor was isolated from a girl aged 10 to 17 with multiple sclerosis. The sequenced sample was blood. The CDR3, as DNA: TGTGCCAGCAGCCAACGAACAGGGACGAACACTGGAGCTTTCTTT. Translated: CASSQRTGTNTGAFF.